The 31 T cell receptor beta chains reported below all come from one sample, sequenced in a study of blood T cell repertoires in COVID-19. Profiling relied on immunoSEQ multiplex PCR, and the TCRdb table lists in-frame clones only, not all of them. Of roughly 360,000 clones listed, around 89% are singletons. Source material: PBMCs or T cells enriched from blood (not recorded which). The receptors were gathered from a woman aged 25 to 39 with acute COVID-19.

The chain joins TRBV7-3 to TRBJ2-1, with 8 bases that match TRBD1. CDR1 and CDR2 (germline): SGHTA, FQGTGA. V dropped 5 bases and J dropped 2; count of bases not matched to a gene: 5. The CDR3 covers 15 residues. The CDR3 is CASSPDRGTYNEQFF. The CDR3 DNA follows: TGTGCCAGCAGCCCTGACAGGGGCACCTACAATGAGCAGTTCTTC. Combining the CDR3 with reference TRBV7-3 and TRBJ2-1 gives the whole variable domain GAGVSQTPSNKVTEKGKYVELRCDPISGHTALYWYRQSLGQGPEFLIYFQGTGAADDSGLPNDRFFAVRPEGSVSTLKIQRTERGDSAVYLCASSPDRGTYNEQFFGPGTRLTVL.

V gene TRBV29-1 combines with J gene TRBJ2-1, with D perhaps TRBD2 (6 bases). The CDR3 is made up of 13 amino acids. CDR1 and CDR2 (germline): SQVTM, ANQGSEA. V was shortened by 6 bases and J by 6 bases, with 15 bases between the two germline ends. The CDR3 DNA reads as TGCAGCGTGGGAGGACTCCAGGCCAATGAGCAGTTCTTC. This codes for CSVGGLQANEQFF.

The chain links TRBV7-2 to TRBJ1-2; 9 bases agree with TRBD1. CDR3 length equals 16 residues. In germline, CDR1 is SGHTA, CDR2 FQGNSA. Unmatched junction bases numbered 7, after V lost 4 bases and J lost 1 base. CDR3 in amino acids: CASSYARTGVNYGYTF. Written as DNA, the CDR3 is TGTGCCAGCAGCTATGCGAGGACAGGGGTTAACTATGGCTACACCTTC.

The V and J genes are TRBV5-1 and TRBJ1-4; tentative D call: TRBD1 (5 bases). The CDR3 is made up of 16 amino acids. The germline V gene encodes CDR1 SGHRS and CDR2 YFSETQ. V shed 4 bases and J shed 4 bases, with 17 bases lying between them. CDR3 region: CASSLLRGMGNEKLFF. The DNA for the CDR3 is TGCGCCAGCAGCCTCCTCCGGGGGATGGGTAATGAAAAACTGTTTTTT.

The chain employs TRBV15 and TRBJ1-5; 7 nucleotides line up with TRBD1. After removal of 5 bases from V and 6 bases from J, the junction contained 4 bases not matched to a gene. CDR3 length: 13 residues. Per the germline V gene, CDR1 is LNHNV and CDR2 is YYDKDF (reference sequence). CDR3 region: CATSDREGQPQHF. The CDR3 DNA sequence: TGTGCCACCAGCGACAGGGAAGGTCAGCCCCAGCATTTT.

V is TRBV19 and J is TRBJ2-7; 8 nucleotides agree with TRBD1. J was trimmed by 2 bases and V by 10 bases; bases with no gene match: 7. Germline values: CDR1 LNHDA, CDR2 SQIVND (reference sequence). This CDR3 contains 13 residues. The CDR3: CATAGTGTYEQYF. In DNA form, the CDR3 reads TGTGCCACCGCCGGGACAGGAACCTACGAGCAGTACTTC.

J is TRBJ2-2 and V is TRBV7-7; 8 bases line up with TRBD2. This CDR3 contains 15 residues. V lost 4 bases, J lost 3 bases, and 4 bases stayed unmatched. Germline assignment: CDR1 SSHAT and CDR2 FNYEAQ (reference sequence). CDR3 protein: CASSSGLEDTGELFF. The CDR3 nucleotides are TGTGCCAGCAGCTCGGGACTAGAAGACACCGGGGAGCTGTTTTTT.

The J gene is TRBJ1-4, the V gene TRBV27, with unresolved D. V shed 2 bases and J shed 4 bases, with 11 bases lying between them. The germline CDR1 and CDR2 sequences are MNHEY and SMNVEV (reference sequence). There are 15 residues in the CDR3. CDR3: CASSLAYRYNEKLFF. The CDR3 DNA reads TGTGCCAGCAGTTTAGCCTACAGATATAATGAAAAACTGTTTTTT.

This clone was picked up one time. This sample includes further DNA sequences coding for the same CDR3. V gene TRBV5-1 combines with J gene TRBJ1-6; 9 bases line up with TRBD1. The CDR3 has 14 amino acids. The V gene's germline CDR1 is SGHRS and CDR2 YFSETQ. Trimming removed 5 bases from V and 7 bases from J; junction bases left unmatched: 4. The CDR3 bases are TGCGCCAGCAGTTCCGGACAGGGGAATTCACCCCTCCACTTT. It yields the protein CASSSGQGNSPLHF.

The chain carries TRBV15 and TRBJ2-1; D not certain. The CDR3 sequence is 15 residues long. The germline V gene has CDR1 LNHNV and CDR2 YYDKDF (reference sequence). V was shortened by 4 bases and J by 2 bases, with 12 bases between the two germline ends. DNA of the CDR3: TGTGCCACCAGCAATCTAGATCTTGCCTACAATGAGCAGTTCTTC. Translating it yields CATSNLDLAYNEQFF.

This clone was seen once. The rearrangement links TRBV11-3 to TRBJ2-3, with D perhaps TRBD2 (6 bases). CDR1 is SGHNT, CDR2 YENEEA, per germline. This CDR3 contains 16 residues. V lost 1 base and J lost 1, with 12 bases in between. The CDR3 reads CASSLGSGRGTDTQYF. In nucleotides, the CDR3 is TGTGCCAGCAGCTTAGGTAGCGGACGGGGCACAGATACGCAGTATTTT.

Notes on this clone: Other DNA sequences in the same sample also yield this CDR3. The chain carries TRBV7-3 and TRBJ2-5; 9 bases map to TRBD1. V lost 4 bases and J lost 2; bases outside the gene matches: 2. The CDR3 runs 14 residues. In germline, CDR1 is SGHTA, CDR2 FQGTGA. CDR3 nucleotides: TGTGCCAGCAGCTCGGGACAGGGACAAGAGACCCAGTACTTC. Translating it yields CASSSGQGQETQYF.

This chain links TRBV19 with TRBJ1-3; 7 bases agree with TRBD1. Looked up from germline, CDR1 is LNHDA and CDR2 is SQIVND (reference sequence). J gave up 0 bases and V 4 bases, and 9 bases lay outside the gene matches. This CDR3 is 17 amino acids long. This CDR3 is CASSTTGQPYSGNTIYF. CDR3 bases: TGTGCCAGTAGTACAACGGGACAGCCTTACTCTGGAAACACCATATATTTT.

The V and J genes are TRBV15 and TRBJ1-1, with TRBD1 as a possible D gene (6 bases). CDR3 length equals 17 residues. Trimming shortened V by 8 bases and J by 0 bases, and 22 bases separated the two germline ends. Germline CDR1 is LNHNV and CDR2 is YYDKDF (reference sequence). The CDR3 DNA sequence: TGTGCCACCGGAGATAAGGACAGAAAAAAAATGAACACTGAAGCTTTCTTT. Encoded protein: CATGDKDRKKMNTEAFF.

The chain combines TRBV9 with TRBJ2-2; 8 bases fit TRBD2. The CDR3 contains 16 residues. The germline V gene encodes CDR1 SGDLS and CDR2 YYNGEE. V lost 6 bases to trimming and J lost 1 base; unmatched junction nucleotides: 8. CDR3: CASTDLGGENTGELFF. CDR3 nucleotide sequence: TGTGCCAGCACGGATCTCGGGGGGGAGAACACCGGGGAGCTGTTTTTT.

The gene calls are TRBV24-1 and TRBJ2-1; tentatively, D is TRBD2 (6 bases). This CDR3 region has 15 residues. V dropped 0 bases and J dropped 8 bases, with 13 bases sitting between them. Germline-derived CDR1 and CDR2 are KGHDR and SFDVKD. The CDR3 reads CATSDLRRGSDEQFF. The CDR3 DNA reads TGTGCCACCAGTGATTTGAGGCGGGGATCGGATGAGCAGTTCTTC.

J is TRBJ1-4 and V is TRBV29-1; 9 bases match TRBD1. The length of the CDR3 is 13 residues. V was clipped by 7 bases and J by 7 bases; unmatched bases: 7. Germline V gives CDR1 SQVTM, CDR2 ANQGSEA. As DNA, the CDR3 is TGCAGCGCGATTCGGGACAGGGCTGAAAAACTGTTTTTT. Amino acid sequence: CSAIRDRAEKLFF.

V usage is TRBV5-1 and J usage is TRBJ2-7, with 7 positions matching TRBD1. CDR1 SGHRS and CDR2 YFSETQ come from the germline V gene. This CDR3 contains 13 residues. V was clipped by 5 bases and J by 2 bases; unmatched bases: 4. CDR3 nucleotides: TGCGCCAGCAGACCCGGGACAGCCTACGAGCAGTACTTC. Protein product: CASRPGTAYEQYF.

The V gene is TRBV27, the J gene TRBJ2-2; tentative D call: TRBD2 (6 bases). The CDR3 consists of 17 residues. From germline, CDR1 is MNHEY and CDR2 SMNVEV (reference sequence). V dropped 3 bases and J dropped 4 bases, with 18 bases sitting between them. The CDR3 bases are TGTGCCAGCAGTTTTACACAGACAGCGGGTAGCACCGGGGAGCTGTTTTTT. This codes for CASSFTQTAGSTGELFF.

V usage is TRBV9 and J usage is TRBJ1-2; TRBD1 aligns across 7 bases. CDR1 and CDR2 from the germline V gene are SGDLS and YYNGEE. This CDR3 is built from 15 residues. V dropped 3 bases and J dropped 4; count of bases not matched to a gene: 9. CDR3 DNA sequence: TGTGCCAGCAGCGCTCAGACAGGGATCGGCTATGGCTACACCTTC. This gives the protein CASSAQTGIGYGYTF.

This clone was seen a single time. V gene TRBV27 combines with J gene TRBJ1-6; 8 nucleotides align to TRBD1. J gave up 10 bases and V 2 bases, and 4 bases lay outside the gene matches. This CDR3 comprises 14 residues. Germline values: CDR1 MNHEY, CDR2 SMNVEV (reference sequence). Here the CDR3 reads CASSLDRGGSPLHF. CDR3 nucleotide sequence: TGTGCCAGCAGTTTAGACAGGGGAGGGTCACCCCTCCACTTT.

This clone was observed once. The chain links TRBV5-6 to TRBJ1-5; D possibly corresponds to TRBD1 (5 bases). CDR3 length: 14 amino acids. The V and J ends lost 4 bases and 7 bases respectively, with 15 bases between them. Germline values: CDR1 SGHDT, CDR2 YYEEEE. Here the CDR3 DNA reads TGTGCCAGCAGCCGGCAGGGTACGTTCCAGCCCCAGCATTTT. As protein: CASSRQGTFQPQHF.

V gene TRBV12-3 or TRBV12-4 combines with J gene TRBJ1-1, with D possibly being TRBD1 (5 bases). The CDR3 contains 13 residues. V gave up 2 bases and J gave up 11 bases, with 15 bases separating them. Here the CDR3 reads CASSLRQLREAFF. In DNA, the CDR3 is TGTGCCAGCAGTTTACGACAGCTTCGGGAGGCTTTCTTT.

As regards this clone: At the DNA level, this CDR3 is encoded by other sequences in the same sample as well. The chain employs TRBV25-1 and TRBJ1-5; TRBD1 matches 7 bases. CDR1 and CDR2 from the germline V gene are MGHDK and SYGVNS. V lost 3 bases and J lost 5; bases outside the gene matches: 1. The CDR3 totals 13 residues. This CDR3 is CASSDQGDQPQHF. CDR3 DNA sequence: TGTGCCAGCAGTGACCAGGGGGATCAGCCCCAGCATTTT.

The V and J genes are TRBV7-8 and TRBJ2-4; 7 bases map to TRBD1. The CDR3 runs 16 residues. Germline V gives CDR1 SGHVS, CDR2 FQNEAQ. V lost 1 base, J lost 2 bases, and 5 bases stayed unmatched. CDR3 in DNA: TGTGCCAGCAGCTTAGGCGGCAGGGGGACCAAAAACATTCAGTACTTC. This translates into CASSLGGRGTKNIQYF.

The chain carries TRBV19 and TRBJ1-2; D unresolved. Germline V gene data show CDR1 as LNHDA and CDR2 as SQIVND (reference sequence). This CDR3 has 15 amino acids. Trimming left V 5 bases short and J 1 base short, with 14 bases between. The chain's CDR3 is CASSPPGRDNYGYTF. The CDR3 coding sequence is TGTGCCAGTAGTCCTCCTGGGCGTGATAACTATGGCTACACCTTC.

V gene TRBV30 combines with J gene TRBJ1-4; 11 bases map to TRBD1. The ends lost 3 bases at V and 7 bases at J; junction bases unmatched: 4. The CDR3 spans 14 residues. CDR1 is GTSNPN, CDR2 SVGIG, per germline (reference sequence). The CDR3 here is CAWSPGTGGEKLFF. For the CDR3, the DNA is TGTGCCTGGAGCCCCGGGACAGGGGGTGAAAAACTGTTTTTT.

The CDR3 protein is CASTGSGNTIYF. CDR3 sequence (DNA): TGTGCCTCAACGGGCTCTGGAAACACCATATATTTT. The J gene is TRBJ1-3, the V gene TRBV3-1 (or the pseudogene TRBV3-2); D remains ambiguous. The length of the CDR3 is 12 residues. Germline V gives CDR1 LGHDT, CDR2 YNNKEL (reference sequence). Trimming stripped 11 bases from V and 0 bases from J, with 8 bases between.

This chain connects TRBV2 to TRBJ2-7; D remains ambiguous. This CDR3 has 16 amino acids. CDR1 is SNHLY, CDR2 FYNNEI, per germline. V was trimmed by 5 bases and J by 0 bases, leaving 17 bases between them. The CDR3 loop is CASSPSLLRSSYEQYF. CDR3 DNA: TGTGCCAGCAGTCCATCACTGTTGAGGAGCTCCTACGAGCAGTACTTC.

V is TRBV5-1 and J is TRBJ1-4; D unclear. Germline CDR1 reads SGHRS; CDR2 reads YFSETQ. The CDR3 spans 13 residues. Trimming removed 4 bases at V and 4 bases at J, with 8 bases between. The chain's CDR3 is CASSLRDNEKLFF. The CDR3 DNA reads TGCGCCAGCAGCCTACGGGATAATGAAAAACTGTTTTTT.

The rearrangement links TRBV15 to TRBJ2-7, with D maybe TRBD2 (5 bases). This CDR3 region has 13 residues. V was shortened by 0 bases and J by 6 bases, with 9 bases between the two germline ends. Germline V gene sequence: CDR1 LNHNV, CDR2 YYDKDF (reference sequence). The CDR3 spells CATSRDRGIEQYF. The CDR3 DNA reads as TGTGCCACCAGCAGAGATCGAGGGATCGAGCAGTACTTC.